This is a list of T cell receptor beta chains from one sample in a study of OX40 agonist ivuxolimab in advanced cancers. Using immunoSEQ multiplex PCR, the repertoire was profiled, and TCRdb retains in-frame clones only, with some absent. The sample holds more than 50,000 clones; 60% to 80% are singletons and the top ten take 2% to 3%. This specimen was CD4+ or CD8+ T cells sorted from blood, taken in a trial of the OX40 agonist ivuxolimab. The receptor set was obtained from an adult with an advanced solid tumor such as melanoma, head and neck, liver or kidney cancer. Both conserved end residues are part of each CDR3. A D gene is named only where the DNA matches it firmly. Rows may omit the clone size; those that give it use once, few, many or a size class.

TRBJ2-3 | . | TRBV19 | . | CASRRNTDTQYF | TGTGCCAGTAGGAGAAACACAGATACGCAGTATTTT
TRBJ1-1 | . | TRBV6-1 | once | CASRTTSNTEAFF | TGTGCCAGCCGCACGACATCGAACACTGAAGCTTTCTTT
TRBJ2-7 | . | TRBV19 | . | CASSNREGAYEQYF | TGTGCCAGTAGTAATAGAGAAGGGGCCTACGAGCAGTACTTC
TRBJ1-3 | . | TRBV30 | . | CAWSVGGSGNTIYF | TGTGCCTGGAGTGTAGGGGGATCTGGAAACACCATATATTTT
TRBJ2-1 | . | TRBV7-2 | . | CASSPAGDSSYNEQFF | TGTGCCAGCAGCCCAGCGGGGGACAGCTCCTACAATGAGCAGTTCTTC
TRBJ1-1 | TRBD1 | TRBV29-1 | . | CSGQGTGGMNTEAFF | TGCAGCGGCCAGGGGACAGGGGGCATGAACACTGAAGCTTTCTTT
TRBJ1-2 | . | TRBV19 | . | CASSIQGLYGYTF | TGTGCCAGTAGTATTCAGGGGTTATATGGCTACACCTTC
TRBJ1-2 | TRBD1 | TRBV6-6 | . | CASSPRTGLTHTF | TGTGCCAGCAGTCCCAGGACAGGACTGACTCACACCTTC
TRBJ1-2 | . | TRBV11-2 | once | CASSHPGRVGGYTF | TGTGCCAGCAGCCACCCTGGGAGGGTCGGTGGCTACACCTTC
TRBJ1-1 | . | TRBV7-2 | . | CASSEYTEAFF | TGTGCCAGCAGCGAATACACTGAAGCTTTCTTT
TRBJ1-4 | . | TRBV7-3 | . | CASSLNRGEKLFF | TGTGCCAGCAGCTTAAATCGGGGGGAAAAACTGTTTTTT
TRBJ1-2 | . | TRBV9 | . | CASSGQQGTYGYTF | TGTGCCAGCAGCGGCCAACAGGGTACTTATGGCTACACCTTC
TRBJ2-7 | . | TRBV4-1 | . | CASSRELATYEQYF | TGCGCCAGCAGCCGGGAGCTAGCAACCTACGAGCAGTACTTC
TRBJ2-5 | . | TRBV15 | . | CATSRDQQETQYF | TGTGCCACCAGCAGAGATCAGCAAGAGACCCAGTACTTC
TRBJ1-2 | . | TRBV4-1 | few | CASSQDLTAGYTF | TGCGCCAGCAGCCAAGATCTGACGGCTGGCTACACCTTC
TRBJ1-1 | . | TRBV15 | . | CATSRDRAEAFF | TGTGCCACCAGCAGAGATCGGGCTGAAGCTTTCTTT
TRBJ1-4 | . | TRBV7-8 | . | CASSFLISNEKLFF | TGTGCCAGCAGCTTTCTAATTTCTAATGAAAAACTGTTTTTT
TRBJ2-7 | . | TRBV30 | . | CAWTEMRSLSYEQYF | TGTGCCTGGACGGAGATGCGGTCTCTCTCCTACGAGCAGTACTTC
TRBJ1-3 | . | TRBV30 | . | CAWSSSLNSGNTIYF | TGTGCCTGGAGTTCCTCTCTGAACTCTGGAAACACCATATATTTT
TRBJ1-1 | . | TRBV2 | . | CASIGQLNTEAFF | TGTGCCAGCATCGGACAGCTGAACACTGAAGCTTTCTTT
TRBJ1-1 | . | TRBV6-6 | once | CASSYQDKRRGTEAFF | TGTGCCAGCAGTTACCAGGACAAACGGAGGGGCACTGAAGCTTTCTTT
TRBJ1-2 | TRBD1 | TRBV28 | . | CASSMGTGTGYGYTF | TGTGCCAGTAGTATGGGGACAGGGACGGGCTATGGCTACACCTTC
TRBJ2-7 | . | TRBV4-1 | . | CASSQGRNLAYEQYF | TGCGCCAGCAGCCAAGGCCGTAACCTAGCCTACGAGCAGTACTTC
TRBJ2-5 | TRBD2 | TRBV6-4 | . | CASRRDLAGPNQETQYF | TGTGCCAGCAGAAGGGACCTAGCGGGACCGAACCAAGAGACCCAGTACTTC
TRBJ2-7 | TRBD2 | TRBV6-1 | . | CASTLGEGEQYF | TGTGCCAGCACCTTAGGGGAGGGAGAGCAGTACTTC
TRBJ2-3 | . | TRBV5-1 | . | CASSLVGVGSTDTQYF | TGCGCCAGCAGCTTGGTAGGGGTGGGGAGCACAGATACGCAGTATTTT
TRBJ2-7 | TRBD2 | TRBV29-1 | . | CSVEGISGASYEQYF | TGCAGCGTTGAAGGGATCAGCGGGGCGTCCTACGAGCAGTACTTC
TRBJ1-5 | TRBD1 | TRBV18 | . | CASSDPGQGNQPQHF | TGTGCCAGCTCAGATCCGGGACAGGGGAATCAGCCCCAGCATTTT
TRBJ2-2 | . | TRBV19 | . | CASSIGQVVDAGELFF | TGTGCCAGTAGTATAGGGCAGGTAGTGGACGCCGGGGAGCTGTTTTTT
TRBJ1-1 | TRBD1 | TRBV7-2 | . | CASSLESGGNTEAFF | TGTGCCAGCAGCTTAGAGTCAGGGGGGAACACTGAAGCTTTCTTT
TRBJ1-1 | . | TRBV4-1 | . | CASSQGGRRQNTEAFF | TGCGCCAGCAGCCAAGGGGGGCGTCGACAGAACACTGAAGCTTTCTTT
TRBJ1-1 | . | TRBV10-3 | . | CAISESAGRSNTEAFF | TGTGCCATCAGTGAGTCGGCAGGGAGGTCTAACACTGAAGCTTTCTTT
TRBJ1-1 | . | TRBV18 | . | CASSPQGRRTEAFF | TGTGCCAGCTCACCACAGGGGAGAAGGACTGAAGCTTTCTTT
TRBJ2-2 | TRBD2 | TRBV30 | . | CAWSGLAGRGRAGELFF | TGTGCCTGGAGTGGACTAGCGGGAAGGGGGAGGGCCGGGGAGCTGTTTTTT
TRBJ1-5 | TRBD1 | TRBV6-1 | . | CASKTGSHQPQHF | TGTGCCAGCAAGACAGGGAGCCATCAGCCCCAGCATTTT
TRBJ2-1 | . | TRBV7-2 | . | CASSRTVLGEQFF | TGTGCCAGCAGCCGGACAGTCCTAGGTGAGCAGTTCTTC
TRBJ2-3 | . | TRBV5-1 | . | CASSPGDTQYF | TGCGCCAGCAGCCCAGGGGATACGCAGTATTTT
TRBJ2-3 | TRBD2 | TRBV11-1 | few | CASSHSGTSGSRSTDTQYF | TGTGCCAGCAGCCACTCCGGGACTAGCGGGAGCAGGAGCACAGATACGCAGTATTTT
TRBJ2-5 | . | TRBV4-1 | . | CASSRFQLGATQYF | TGCGCCAGCAGCCGTTTTCAACTCGGTGCGACCCAGTACTTC
TRBJ2-3 | TRBD1 | TRBV5-1 | . | CASSADRFSSTDTQYF | TGCGCCAGCAGCGCGGACAGGTTCTCTAGCACAGATACGCAGTATTTT
TRBJ2-7 | . | TRBV7-2 | . | CASSLRAVVYEQYF | TGTGCCAGCAGCTTAAGGGCAGTAGTCTACGAGCAGTACTTC
TRBJ2-1 | TRBD2 | TRBV9 | few | CASSAGTSGNNEQFF | TGTGCCAGCAGCGCCGGGACTAGCGGGAACAATGAGCAGTTCTTC